These 2 T cell receptor beta chains originate from one sample sequenced in a study of OX40 agonist ivuxolimab in advanced cancers. Generated by immunoSEQ multiplex PCR, the TCRdb table keeps only in-frame clones and is missing some. The table records roughly 63,000 clones, around 86% of them present only once. Sequenced here: CD4+ or CD8+ T cells sorted from blood, sampled in a trial of the OX40 agonist ivuxolimab. Receptors originate from an adult with an advanced solid tumor such as melanoma, head and neck, liver or kidney cancer.

By sample fraction, this clone is medium-sized. V and J are TRBV4-1 and TRBJ2-5; D tentatively reads TRBD1 or TRBD2 (6 bases each). Germline V CDR1 and CDR2: MGHRA, YSYEKL. The length of the CDR3 is 13 residues. V lost 4 bases and J lost 5, with 11 bases in between. CDR3 protein: CASSPWRGETQYF. DNA for the CDR3: TGCGCCAGCAGCCCCTGGAGGGGGGAGACCCAGTACTTC.

V usage is TRBV19 and J usage is TRBJ1-4; D not certain. Germline loops: CDR1 LNHDA, CDR2 SQIVND (reference sequence). The CDR3 contains 14 residues. Trimming stripped 3 bases from V and 8 bases from J, with 13 bases between. The chain's CDR3 is CASSIPGEGEKLFF. In DNA, the CDR3 is TGTGCCAGTAGTATCCCGGGTGAGGGAGAAAAACTGTTTTTT.